The 17 T cell receptor beta chains below all came from one sample that was sequenced in a study of T cell therapy after organ transplantation. Their target antigens are unknown. Produced via immunoSEQ multiplex PCR; TCRdb's table is partial and in-frame only. The sample records approximately 52,000 clones, about 95% being singletons. Sequenced material: CD8+ T cells from blood, taken before autologous CMV-specific T cell therapy. The source of these receptors is a human patient who had received a solid organ transplant and had CMV disease.

This chain connects TRBV15 to TRBJ1-4; D is undetermined. In germline, CDR1 is LNHNV, CDR2 YYDKDF (reference sequence). With 7 bases removed from V and 0 bases from J, the gap between germline ends came to 15 bases. CDR3 size: 16 residues. The CDR3 sequence is CATTTALRATNEKLFF. The CDR3 bases are TGTGCCACCACAACAGCGTTACGAGCAACTAATGAAAAACTGTTTTTT.

The chain recombines TRBV7-8 with TRBJ1-2, with TRBD1 matching over 8 bases. The germline V gene encodes CDR1 SGHVS and CDR2 FQNEAQ. The CDR3 runs 16 residues. Losses at the gene ends were 5 bases for V and 8 bases for J; bases not matched to a gene: 16. The CDR3 DNA reads TGTGCCAGCAGCCCTGAACCAGGGGGCGCATCGGAGGGCTACACCTTC. This sequence encodes CASSPEPGGASEGYTF.

The CDR3 protein is CASSPRLGSTDTQYF. The CDR3 DNA reads TGTGCCAGCAGTCCCCGTTTAGGTAGCACAGATACGCAGTATTTT. The chain employs TRBV27 and TRBJ2-3, with D unclear. This CDR3 contains 15 residues. V was cut by 5 bases and J by 0 bases, with 12 bases left in between. The germline CDR1 and CDR2 sequences are MNHEY and SMNVEV (reference sequence).

The chain recombines TRBV27 with TRBJ2-7; TRBD1 aligns across 10 bases. Germline V gives CDR1 MNHEY, CDR2 SMNVEV (reference sequence). The CDR3 has 14 amino acids. The junction had 8 bases not matched to a gene; V was cut back by 3 bases and J by 9 bases. CDR3 protein: CASSFRQGALGQYF. The CDR3, as DNA: TGTGCCAGCAGTTTTAGACAGGGGGCGCTTGGGCAGTACTTC.

This sequence joins TRBV4-3 and TRBJ2-1; D might be TRBD2 (5 bases). V gave up 4 bases and J gave up 3 bases, with 16 bases separating them. This CDR3 spans 16 amino acids. CDR1 and CDR2 (germline): LGHNA, YSLEER. The DNA for the CDR3 is TGCGCCAGCAGCCTACTAAGCGGAGACAACTACAATGAGCAGTTCTTC. It is translated as CASSLLSGDNYNEQFF.

The chain combines TRBV19 with TRBJ1-4; D gene uncertain. The CDR3 is 13 residues long. V was pared by 5 bases and J by 8 bases, with 12 bases between. CDR1 is LNHDA and CDR2 is SQIVND in the germline V gene (reference sequence). CDR3 region: CASSVGRAEKLFF. CDR3 DNA: TGTGCCAGTAGTGTAGGACGGGCGGAAAAACTGTTTTTT.

This clone appeared once. The chain has TRBV30 and TRBJ1-3; 8 bases are a match to TRBD1. This CDR3 is built from 15 residues. The germline V gene has CDR1 GTSNPN and CDR2 SVGIG (reference sequence). J lost 0 bases, V lost 3 bases, and 4 bases had no gene match. CDR3 residues: CAWRDRVSSGNTIYF. As DNA, the CDR3 is TGTGCCTGGAGGGACAGGGTTAGCTCTGGAAACACCATATATTTT.

The rearrangement joins TRBV4-1 to TRBJ1-2, with TRBD1 matching 9 bases. After removal of 0 bases from V and 4 bases from J, the junction contained 6 bases not matched to a gene. CDR1 MGHRA and CDR2 YSYEKL come from the germline V gene. The CDR3 consists of 16 residues. CDR3 protein: CASSQEHAQGAYGYTF. The CDR3 bases are TGCGCCAGCAGCCAAGAACATGCACAGGGGGCCTATGGCTACACCTTC.

V gene TRBV27 combines with J gene TRBJ2-1; either TRBD1 or TRBD2 may supply D (7 bases each). The CDR3 loop spans 14 amino acids. Germline-derived CDR1 and CDR2 are MNHEY and SMNVEV (reference sequence). The V gene lost 7 bases and the J gene lost 8 bases, with 18 bases spanning the gap. CDR3 coding DNA: TGTGCCAGCATATCAGGGGGGGGTTCGTATGAGCAGTTCTTC. This codes for CASISGGGSYEQFF.

The V and J genes are TRBV5-6 and TRBJ1-6; D is ambiguous. This CDR3 has 15 residues. CDR1 and CDR2 (germline): SGHDT, YYEEEE. Trimming removed 0 bases from V and 5 bases from J, with 9 bases in between. The CDR3 spells CASSLVGRDNSPLHF. CDR3 sequence (DNA): TGTGCCAGCAGCTTGGTGGGCAGAGATAATTCACCCCTCCACTTT. The full variable domain, rest sourced from reference TRBV5-6 and TRBJ1-6, is DAGVTQSPTHLIKTRGQQVTLRCSPKSGHDTVSWYQQALGQGPQFIFQYYEEEERQRGNFPDRFSGHQFPNYSSELNVNALLLGDSALYLCASSLVGRDNSPLHFGNGTRLTVT.

J is TRBJ2-7 and V is TRBV5-8; TRBD1 matches at 9 bases. Losses at the gene ends were 5 bases for V and 5 bases for J; bases not matched to a gene: 5. CDR3 length: 13 residues. The germline CDR1 and CDR2 sequences are SGHTS and YDEGEE. CDR3 nucleotides: TGTGCCAGCAGGTCGGACAGGGGCCACGAGCAGTACTTC. Translation gives CASRSDRGHEQYF.

The rearrangement uses TRBV10-3 and TRBJ1-2, with D hard to call. V was shortened by 3 bases and J by 6 bases, with 8 bases between the two germline ends. Germline assignment: CDR1 ENHRY and CDR2 SYGVKD. This CDR3 comprises 12 residues. The CDR3 DNA is TGTGCCATCAGTGAAAAAGGGAATGGCTACACCTTC. Encoded protein: CAISEKGNGYTF.

DNA for the CDR3: TGTGCCAGCAGGTGGGAGACTGGTGAGCAGTTCTTC. It encodes CASRWETGEQFF. The rearrangement joins TRBV11-2 to TRBJ2-1, with D possibly being TRBD2 (5 bases). Germline CDR1 is SGHAT and CDR2 is FQNNGV. CDR3 length equals 12 residues. Trimming cost V 6 bases and J 9 bases, with 12 bases left between them.

This rearrangement joins TRBV2 to TRBJ1-1; 9 bases line up with TRBD1. V dropped 8 bases and J dropped 5; count of bases not matched to a gene: 9. The CDR3 extends over 14 amino acids. The germline V gene encodes CDR1 SNHLY and CDR2 FYNNEI. Written as DNA, the CDR3 is TGTGCCAGCGATATCGGACAGGGGATGACTGAAGCTTTCTTT. Protein: CASDIGQGMTEAFF.

The chain has TRBV19 and TRBJ2-3; D gene uncertain. Trimming left V 11 bases short and J 0 bases short, with 12 bases between. Germline values: CDR1 LNHDA, CDR2 SQIVND (reference sequence). The CDR3 has 13 amino acids. In nucleotides, the CDR3 is TGTGCCGCCGGGCGGTTTAGCACAGATACGCAGTATTTT. Its protein product is CAAGRFSTDTQYF.

This clone came up once. The genes are TRBV9 and TRBJ2-2; D is undetermined. CDR1 and CDR2 from the germline V gene are SGDLS and YYNGEE. The V and J ends lost 6 bases and 4 bases respectively, with 10 bases between them. The CDR3 runs 13 residues. The CDR3 DNA follows: TGTGCCAGCAATGGTTGGGGCACCGGGGAGCTGTTTTTT. This gives the protein CASNGWGTGELFF.

The chain uses TRBV14 and TRBJ2-3, with 11 nucleotides matching TRBD2. This CDR3 has 18 amino acids. The V and J ends lost 3 bases and 1 base, in that order; junction bases with no gene match: 9. In germline, CDR1 is SGHDN, CDR2 FVKESK. Written as DNA, the CDR3 is TGTGCCAGCAGCCACGTAGCGGGGGGGCCGATTCGCACAGATACGCAGTATTTT. Translated, it gives CASSHVAGGPIRTDTQYF.